The present T cell receptor (beta chain) was sequenced within a study of shared T cell receptors in the human thymus. Trimming pared 4 bases from V and 6 bases from J, leaving 12 bases between. The CDR3 is 12 amino acids. Germline-derived CDR1 and CDR2 are SQVTM and ANQGSEA. TCRdb keeps only in-frame clones here, not all; method: immunoSEQ multiplex PCR. This sample has about 730,000 clones, with approximately 85% found just once. This clone was picked up one time. This sample was also put to use in a study of human thymus T cells. That source adds: Healthy Finnish infants having corrective surgery for congenital heart defects served as donors.

The receptor comes from a girl less than two years old with a congenital heart defect. V gene TRBV29-1 combines with J gene TRBJ2-5; possible D gene TRBD1, 6 bases. Sample: thymocytes. CDR3 amino acids: CSVGSGVKTQYF. Written as DNA, the CDR3 is TGCAGCGTTGGGTCAGGGGTGAAGACCCAGTACTTC. Combining the CDR3 with reference TRBV29-1 and TRBJ2-5 gives the whole variable domain SAVISQKPSRDICQRGTSLTIQCQVDSQVTMMFWYRQQPGQSLTLIATANQGSEATYESGFVIDKFPISRPNLTFSTLTVSNMSPEDSSIYLCSVGSGVKTQYFGPGTRLLVL.